Presented here are 23 T cell receptor beta chains from one specimen sequenced in a study of T-cell reconstitution after alpha-beta-depleted transplantation in children. Unique molecular identifiers were incorporated when the TCRbeta library was constructed. TCRdb passed the PCR reads through MiXCR, listing each CDR3 protein once. The data show a few hundred thousand distinct CDR3 sequences, just over 20% seen once. The sample was PBMCs from the stem cell graft donor, taken from the stem cell graft. The receptors originated from a human donor who donated a stem cell graft to a child with acute myeloid leukemia.

This chain connects TRBV24-1 to TRBJ2-3, with TRBD2 identical over 9 bases. The CDR3 sequence is 16 residues long. The germline V gene encodes CDR1 KGHDR and CDR2 SFDVKD. Losses at the gene ends were 4 bases for V and 4 bases for J; bases not matched to a gene: 8. CDR3 residues: CATSESSGKSSDTQYF. CDR3 DNA sequence: TGTGCCACCAGTGAGTCTAGCGGGAAAAGCTCAGATACGCAGTATTTT.

This clonotype was observed a few times. The rearrangement joins TRBV4-1 to TRBJ2-7; TRBD1 is a possible D gene (6 bases). With 1 base removed from V and 6 bases from J, the gap between germline ends came to 16 bases. Per germline, CDR1 MGHRA and CDR2 YSYEKL. The CDR3 has 15 amino acids. CDR3 coding DNA: TGCGCCAGCAGCCAAGGCAGGGGCAGGAGATTCGAGCAGTACTTC. Encoded protein: CASSQGRGRRFEQYF.

This clonotype was detected ten times or more. This chain connects TRBV20-1 to TRBJ1-1; the match to TRBD1 covers 9 bases. The V gene's germline CDR1 is DFQATT and CDR2 SNEGSKA (reference sequence). The CDR3 is 13 residues long. V gave up 5 bases and J gave up 8 bases; unmatched junction bases: 9. The CDR3 nucleotides are TGCAGTGCTCACCCCACAGGGGGCGGGGAAGCTTTCTTT. Encoded protein: CSAHPTGGGEAFF.

The chain recombines TRBV6-1 with TRBJ2-7; D remains ambiguous. Germline V lookup: CDR1 MNHNS, CDR2 SASEGT. The ends were cut back, 5 bases at V and 3 bases at J, with 11 bases in the middle. The CDR3 is made up of 13 amino acids. The CDR3 DNA follows: TGTGCCAGCAGTATCCGGGCCCGCTACGAGCAGTACTTC. This codes for CASSIRARYEQYF.

The chain employs TRBV27 and TRBJ2-1, with 12 bases identical to TRBD2. Germline V gives CDR1 MNHEY, CDR2 SMNVEV (reference sequence). Trimming at V came to 5 bases and at J to 9 bases, leaving 8 bases not matched to a gene. The CDR3 runs to 15 residues. This chain's CDR3 is CASSLRTSGNGEQFF. Here the CDR3 DNA reads TGTGCCAGCAGTCTACGGACTAGCGGGAACGGTGAGCAGTTCTTC.

J is TRBJ2-7 and V is TRBV20-1; D not resolved. With 6 bases removed from V and 5 bases from J, the gap between germline ends came to 20 bases. Germline V gene sequence: CDR1 DFQATT, CDR2 SNEGSKA (reference sequence). The CDR3 runs 14 residues. The CDR3 spells CSAVVGLLTDEQYF. CDR3 nucleotides: TGCAGTGCGGTCGTCGGGCTATTAACTGACGAGCAGTACTTC.

This clonotype was picked up many times. The chain carries TRBV6-1 and TRBJ2-2, with D possibly matching TRBD2 (5 bases). V lost 5 bases and J 4 bases, leaving 17 bases between the germline ends. In germline, CDR1 is MNHNS, CDR2 SASEGT. This CDR3 contains 16 residues. The CDR3 nucleotides are TGTGCCAGCAGTAGAACTAGTAGCCCGAGCACCGGGGAGCTGTTTTTT. Its protein product is CASSRTSSPSTGELFF.

The CDR3 loop is CASSPSDRVYGYTF. In nucleotides, the CDR3 is TGTGCCAGCAGCCCCTCGGACAGGGTCTATGGCTACACCTTC. The chain combines TRBV9 with TRBJ1-2; 8 nucleotides match TRBD1. The germline V gene has CDR1 SGDLS and CDR2 YYNGEE. This CDR3 comprises 14 residues. Unmatched junction bases numbered 6, after V lost 4 bases and J lost 4 bases.

This clonotype was seen at least ten times. The chain is built from TRBV29-1 and TRBJ2-3; weak D call: TRBD1 (6 bases). Germline V CDR1 and CDR2: SQVTM, ANQGSEA. This CDR3 has 13 amino acids. Deletions cut 6 bases from V and 2 bases from J, with 12 bases between. In nucleotides, the CDR3 is TGCAGCGTACTAGGGGGAAACACAGATACGCAGTATTTT. It codes for CSVLGGNTDTQYF.

This clonotype was observed at least ten times. This rearrangement joins TRBV10-1 to TRBJ2-1; 7 bases line up with TRBD1. The V gene end was trimmed by 2 bases and the J gene end by 9 bases; junction bases not matched to a gene: 4. Per the germline V gene, CDR1 is WNHNN and CDR2 is SYGVQD (reference sequence). This CDR3 is built from 13 residues. The CDR3 region is CASSEGDSGEQFF. The CDR3 DNA reads TGCGCCAGCAGTGAGGGGGACAGTGGTGAGCAGTTCTTC.

J is TRBJ2-5 and V is TRBV5-1; 9 bases map to TRBD1. The CDR3 runs to 16 residues. The germline CDR1 and CDR2 sequences are SGHRS and YFSETQ. The J segment lost 2 bases and the V segment lost 4 bases, leaving 9 bases of the junction unmatched. The CDR3 DNA reads TGCGCCAGCAGCCTGGGACAGGGCTACCTACAAGAGACCCAGTACTTC. This sequence encodes CASSLGQGYLQETQYF.

This clonotype was found a few times. The rearrangement uses TRBV28 and TRBJ2-5, with unresolved D. Trimming pared 5 bases from V and 8 bases from J, leaving 27 bases between. The length of the CDR3 is 17 residues. Per the germline V gene, CDR1 is MDHEN and CDR2 is SYDVKM. CDR3 loop: CASSRGILVWPKKTQYF. The CDR3 DNA sequence: TGTGCCAGCAGTCGAGGTATCCTTGTCTGGCCGAAGAAAACCCAGTACTTC.

This clonotype appeared a few times. The rearrangement links TRBV12-3 or TRBV12-4 to TRBJ1-1, with TRBD1 as a possible D gene (6 bases). Deletions cut 5 bases from V and 1 base from J, with 11 bases between. This CDR3 region has 14 residues. CDR3 in amino acids: CASSPQGSNTEAFF. The CDR3 DNA follows: TGTGCCAGCAGTCCACAGGGCTCGAACACTGAAGCTTTCTTT.

This clonotype was seen more than once but under ten times. The chain uses TRBV19 and TRBJ2-6; no definite D call. Germline CDR1 is LNHDA and CDR2 is SQIVND (reference sequence). Trimming shortened V by 7 bases and J by 0 bases, and 13 bases separated the two germline ends. This CDR3 is built from 16 residues. The CDR3 loop is CASNQYRVSGANVLTF. The CDR3 DNA reads as TGTGCCAGTAATCAGTACCGCGTCTCTGGGGCCAACGTCCTGACTTTC.

The chain combines TRBV12-3 or TRBV12-4 with TRBJ2-7; 9 positions agree with TRBD2. The CDR3 is 13 residues long. Trimming cost V 8 bases and J 2 bases; bases outside gene matches: 4. CDR3 in amino acids: CASQTSGPYEQYF. The DNA for the CDR3 is TGTGCCAGCCAGACTAGCGGTCCCTACGAGCAGTACTTC.

The V call is TRBV4-1, the J call TRBJ1-3, with no clear D. This CDR3 spans 15 amino acids. Germline assignment: CDR1 MGHRA and CDR2 YSYEKL. V lost 0 bases, J lost 0 bases, and 6 bases lay in between. The CDR3 DNA sequence: TGCGCCAGCAGCCAAGATAGCAACTCTGGAAACACCATATATTTT. This translates into CASSQDSNSGNTIYF.

This clonotype was counted between two and nine times. This rearrangement joins TRBV4-2 to TRBJ2-5; D is unclear. The CDR3 has 15 amino acids. Germline CDR1 and CDR2: LGHNA and YNFKEQ. Between the trimmed V and J ends, which lost 0 bases and 6 bases, there was a span of 14 bases. In DNA, the CDR3 is TGTGCCAGCAGCCAAGAATCCCGGACGAGGAAGACCCAGTACTTC. Amino acids: CASSQESRTRKTQYF.

The rearrangement uses TRBV27 and TRBJ2-7; TRBD2 matches 12 bases. The CDR3 loop spans 15 amino acids. Per germline, CDR1 MNHEY and CDR2 SMNVEV (reference sequence). The V gene end was trimmed by 5 bases and the J gene end by 7 bases; junction bases not matched to a gene: 9. The CDR3 reads CASSASGRGKREQYF. CDR3 bases: TGTGCCAGCAGTGCTAGCGGGAGGGGAAAAAGGGAGCAGTACTTC.

This clonotype was counted many times. The CDR3 spells CSAQPPSGAYEQYF. In DNA form, the CDR3 reads TGCAGTGCTCAGCCCCCAAGCGGCGCCTACGAGCAGTACTTC. This rearrangement joins TRBV20-1 to TRBJ2-7, with TRBD2 as a possible D gene (5 bases). Germline values: CDR1 DFQATT, CDR2 SNEGSKA (reference sequence). Trimming took 5 bases from V and 2 from J, leaving 16 bases between them. The CDR3 totals 14 residues.

The V call is TRBV25-1, the J call TRBJ2-4; TRBD2 agrees at 10 bases. V was pared by 7 bases and J by 2 bases, with 2 bases of the junction left unmatched. Germline values: CDR1 MGHDK, CDR2 SYGVNS. The CDR3 sequence is 14 residues long. The CDR3 sequence: CASIAGGTKNIQYF. The CDR3 coding sequence is TGTGCCAGCATAGCGGGAGGTACCAAAAACATTCAGTACTTC.

Note on this clonotype: At one end the junction does not follow the germline gene, possibly because of a read error. The V call is TRBV5-1, the J call TRBJ2-6; 8 bases align to TRBD2. The germline gives CDR1 SGHRS, CDR2 YFSETQ. The CDR3 is 19 amino acids. CDR3 DNA: TGCCCCAGCAGCTTGGGGGCTAGCGGGTTCTACTCTGGGGCCAACGTCCTGACTTTC. Translation gives CPSSLGASGFYSGANVLTF.

This clonotype was found a few times. The chain couples TRBV25-1 to TRBJ2-1; no reliable D call. CDR3 size: 10 residues. V gave up 7 bases and J gave up 6 bases, with 4 bases separating them. Germline CDR1 MGHDK, CDR2 SYGVNS. The CDR3: CASTSNEQFF. Written as DNA, the CDR3 is TGTGCCAGCACATCCAATGAGCAGTTCTTC.

This clonotype was counted many times. The V call is TRBV21-1, the J call TRBJ2-2; TRBD1, the table's D call, was not compared with the DNA. TRBV21-1 is assigned pseudogene status. The CDR3 is 17 amino acids. CDR3 in amino acids: CASSGRDRGSNTGELFF. The DNA of the CDR3 is TGTGCCAGCAGCGGCCGGGACAGGGGATCGAACACCGGGGAGCTGTTTTTT.